Sequencing of this TCR beta chain was carried out in a study of blood T cells in healthy people across ages. The germline V gene encodes CDR1 MNHNS and CDR2 SASEGT. This CDR3 has 15 residues. Trimming shortened V by 2 bases and J by 0 bases, and 10 bases separated the two germline ends. The authors ran a second PCR of roughly 6 to 12 cycles using a sample-barcoded 5' primer and a J-beta primer mix. TCRdb recomputed calls from the 5' RACE reads with MiXCR, one row per CDR3 protein. The sample shows 1,100,000 or so distinct CDR3 sequences, 40% to 50% of them seen only once. The gene calls are TRBV6-1 and TRBJ1-1, with D tentatively TRBD1 (5 bases). The material sequenced was blood. The sequence was collected from a woman aged 60-75 years in good health. The CDR3 region has the DNA TGTGCCAGCAGTGAAATGGGACGGATGAACACTGAAGCTTTCTTT. Its protein product is CASSEMGRMNTEAFF.